This T cell receptor beta chain is from a study of blood T cell repertoires in COVID-19. Measured with immunoSEQ multiplex PCR; TCRdb has only the in-frame clones, and not every one. The sample lists fewer than 250,000 clones; approximately 84% were seen once. Germline V gene data show CDR1 as LGHDT and CDR2 as YNNKEL (reference sequence). V gave up 1 base and J gave up 0 bases, with 3 bases separating them. This CDR3 has 13 amino acids. The rearrangement joins TRBV3-1 (or the pseudogene TRBV3-2) to TRBJ1-1, with D unresolved. The origin of this receptor is a woman aged 25-40 years who had recovered from COVID-19. The source material was PBMCs or T cells enriched from blood (not recorded which). The DNA of the CDR3 is TGTGCCAGCAGCCAAGGCGTGAACACTGAAGCTTTCTTT. Encoded protein: CASSQGVNTEAFF.